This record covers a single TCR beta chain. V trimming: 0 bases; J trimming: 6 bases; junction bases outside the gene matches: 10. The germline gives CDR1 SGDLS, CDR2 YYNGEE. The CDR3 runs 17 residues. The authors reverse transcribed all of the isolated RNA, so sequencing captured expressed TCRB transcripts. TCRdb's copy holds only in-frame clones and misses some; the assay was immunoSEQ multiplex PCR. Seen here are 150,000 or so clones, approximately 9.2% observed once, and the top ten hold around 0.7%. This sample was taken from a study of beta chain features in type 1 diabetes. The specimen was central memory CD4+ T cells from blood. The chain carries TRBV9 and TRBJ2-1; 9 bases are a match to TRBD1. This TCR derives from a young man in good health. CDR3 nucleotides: TGTGCCAGCAGCGTAGGGGCCGGGACAGGGTGGGTCAATGAGCAGTTCTTC. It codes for CASSVGAGTGWVNEQFF.